The clone carrying this T cell receptor (beta chain) was found many times. Its antigen is unknown. Time point defined: sample taken at primary tumor resection. Whole RNA from tumor, nontumor lung or frozen PBMC was sequenced unsorted. These data are taken from a study of spatial heterogeneity in lung cancer. Looking at the study overall: Alpha-chain detections were consistently fewer than beta-chain detections among the sequences. Every unique TCR and UMI combination, on average, appeared more than ten times in raw reads.

TCR cDNA molecules were tagged individually, and each one carried a unique molecular identifier. Via MiXCR, TCRdb re-called the 5' RACE reads, giving one row per CDR3 protein. This table holds fewer than 13,000 distinct CDR3 sequences, about 8.6% found once. Study-level results: Ubiquitous, expanded tumor-derived TCRs were more frequently observed in blood at resection than at follow-up.

Sequencing used PBMCs, obtained at surgery. This receptor was obtained from a male donor with early-stage non-small cell lung cancer.

The DNA of the CDR3 is TGCGCCAGCAGCTTGGTTCCCAGGAGCCAGGAGACCCAGTACTTC. Protein product: CASSLVPRSQETQYF. The rearrangement joins TRBV5-1 to TRBJ2-5, with D unresolved. Looked up from germline, CDR1 is SGHRS and CDR2 is YFSETQ. The CDR3 consists of 15 residues. V dropped 0 bases and J dropped 5 bases, with 14 bases sitting between them.